A selection of T cell receptor beta chains follows, all from one sample in a study of post-analysis software for immune sequencing data. MiXCR, applied by TCRdb to the PCR reads, yields one record per CDR3 protein. The table includes fewer than 550,000 distinct CDR3 sequences, 30% to 40% detected once. The source material was blood. Receptor source: a girl under 18 with multiple sclerosis. CDR3s include the opening cysteine and the closing phenylalanine or tryptophan. A D gene is named only where the DNA matches it firmly. The size field is filled for only some rows; it gives once, few, many or a size class.

d_call: NA; v_call: TRBV4-2; j_call: TRBJ2-7; clone_size: few; cdr3_aa: CASSQDTLANEQYF; cdr3_nt: TGTGCCAGCAGCCAAGATACACTAGCTAATGAGCAGTACTTC
d_call: NA; v_call: TRBV12-3/TRBV12-4; j_call: TRBJ1-1; clone_size: NA; cdr3_aa: CASSLRGGGHTEAFF; cdr3_nt: TGTGCCAGCAGTTTACGGGGGGGAGGACACACTGAGGCTTTCTTT
d_call: NA; v_call: TRBV29-1; j_call: TRBJ1-1; clone_size: NA; cdr3_aa: CSVVGTVEAFF; cdr3_nt: TGCAGCGTTGTAGGGACGGTTGAAGCTTTCTTT
d_call: NA; v_call: TRBV28; j_call: TRBJ1-2; clone_size: NA; cdr3_aa: CASNTGWASHGYTF; cdr3_nt: TGTGCCAGCAATACTGGGTGGGCATCCCATGGCTACACCTTC
d_call: NA; v_call: TRBV20-1; j_call: TRBJ2-5; clone_size: few; cdr3_aa: CSGERGAGETQYF; cdr3_nt: TGCAGTGGAGAGAGGGGGGCAGGGGAGACCCAGTACTTC
d_call: TRBD2; v_call: TRBV7-2; j_call: TRBJ2-5; clone_size: few; cdr3_aa: CASSPRTSGGARETQYF; cdr3_nt: TGTGCCAGCAGCCCCAGGACTAGCGGGGGGGCGCGGGAGACCCAGTACTTC
d_call: NA; v_call: TRBV10-3; j_call: TRBJ2-3; clone_size: NA; cdr3_aa: CAVNPDGGFTTDTQYF; cdr3_nt: TGTGCCGTCAACCCGGATGGGGGGTTTACCACAGATACGCAGTATTTT
d_call: NA; v_call: TRBV11-2; j_call: TRBJ2-1; clone_size: NA; cdr3_aa: CASSLFLGTYNEQFF; cdr3_nt: TGTGCCAGCAGCTTATTCCTGGGGACCTACAATGAGCAGTTCTTC
d_call: NA; v_call: TRBV6-6; j_call: TRBJ1-6; clone_size: few; cdr3_aa: CASIGWSSYNSPLHF; cdr3_nt: TGTGCCAGCATTGGTTGGAGCTCCTATAATTCACCCCTCCACTTT
d_call: NA; v_call: TRBV12-3/TRBV12-4; j_call: TRBJ2-2; clone_size: few; cdr3_aa: CASRQGGNTGELFF; cdr3_nt: TGTGCCAGCAGGCAGGGGGGGAACACCGGGGAGCTGTTTTTT
d_call: TRBD1; v_call: TRBV6-2/TRBV6-3; j_call: TRBJ1-5; clone_size: NA; cdr3_aa: CAGSLGRGRVNQPQHF; cdr3_nt: TGTGCCGGCAGTTTGGGGAGGGGGCGGGTCAATCAGCCCCAGCATTTT
d_call: NA; v_call: TRBV11-2; j_call: TRBJ2-3; clone_size: few; cdr3_aa: CASSLWGSADTQYF; cdr3_nt: TGTGCCAGCAGCTTATGGGGGTCCGCAGATACGCAGTATTTT
d_call: NA; v_call: TRBV6-5; j_call: TRBJ1-2; clone_size: NA; cdr3_aa: CASSYSRDGYYGYTF; cdr3_nt: TGTGCCAGCAGTTACTCTCGGGACGGCTACTATGGCTACACCTTC
d_call: TRBD1; v_call: TRBV12-3/TRBV12-4; j_call: TRBJ1-2; clone_size: NA; cdr3_aa: CASSSRDSLSYGYTF; cdr3_nt: TGTGCCAGCAGTTCCCGGGACAGCCTATCCTATGGCTACACCTTC
d_call: NA; v_call: TRBV29-1; j_call: TRBJ2-3; clone_size: many; cdr3_aa: CSADDPADTQYF; cdr3_nt: TGCAGCGCCGATGACCCAGCAGATACGCAGTATTTT
d_call: TRBD1; v_call: TRBV4-1; j_call: TRBJ2-7; clone_size: few; cdr3_aa: CASSPGQDRSSYEQYF; cdr3_nt: TGCGCCAGCAGCCCCGGGCAGGACAGGAGCTCCTACGAGCAGTACTTC
d_call: NA; v_call: TRBV7-9; j_call: TRBJ1-5; clone_size: NA; cdr3_aa: CASSRSGGDQPQHF; cdr3_nt: TGTGCCAGCAGCCGCAGCGGGGGGGATCAGCCCCAGCATTTT
d_call: NA; v_call: TRBV20-1; j_call: TRBJ2-7; clone_size: many; cdr3_aa: CSARDLSQLYEQYF; cdr3_nt: TGCAGTGCTAGAGATCTCTCCCAGCTCTACGAGCAGTACTTC
d_call: TRBD2; v_call: TRBV11-2; j_call: TRBJ2-1; clone_size: NA; cdr3_aa: CASSIDPFSGATYNEQFF; cdr3_nt: TGTGCCAGCAGCATAGATCCCTTTAGCGGGGCTACCTACAATGAGCAGTTCTTC
d_call: TRBD2; v_call: TRBV7-9; j_call: TRBJ2-3; clone_size: few; cdr3_aa: CASSDLAGLQYF; cdr3_nt: TGTGCCAGCAGCGATCTAGCGGGGTTGCAGTATTTT
d_call: NA; v_call: TRBV20-1; j_call: TRBJ2-1; clone_size: NA; cdr3_aa: CSESGDGVYNEQFF; cdr3_nt: TGCAGTGAAAGTGGGGACGGGGTCTACAATGAGCAGTTCTTC
d_call: NA; v_call: TRBV20-1; j_call: TRBJ1-1; clone_size: few; cdr3_aa: CSAPREYTEAFF; cdr3_nt: TGCAGTGCCCCCAGAGAGTACACTGAAGCTTTCTTT
d_call: TRBD2; v_call: TRBV3-1; j_call: TRBJ2-3; clone_size: many; cdr3_aa: CASSQDGASGHTDTQYF; cdr3_nt: TGTGCCAGCAGCCAAGATGGAGCTAGCGGGCACACAGATACGCAGTATTTT
d_call: TRBD1; v_call: TRBV7-6; j_call: TRBJ1-5; clone_size: few; cdr3_aa: CASSLGTDSNQPQHF; cdr3_nt: TGTGCCAGCAGCTTGGGGACAGATAGCAATCAGCCCCAGCATTTT
d_call: NA; v_call: TRBV6-6; j_call: TRBJ2-3; clone_size: few; cdr3_aa: CASSYGVGGSTDTQYF; cdr3_nt: TGTGCCAGCAGTTACGGAGTGGGGGGAAGCACAGATACGCAGTATTTT
d_call: TRBD2; v_call: TRBV2; j_call: TRBJ2-5; clone_size: few; cdr3_aa: CASGTLGGGQETQYF; cdr3_nt: TGTGCCAGCGGTACTCTCGGCGGGGGCCAAGAGACCCAGTACTTC
d_call: NA; v_call: TRBV27; j_call: TRBJ2-1; clone_size: many; cdr3_aa: CASSLGRNEQFF; cdr3_nt: TGTGCCAGCAGTTTAGGTCGGAATGAGCAGTTCTTC
d_call: NA; v_call: TRBV20-1; j_call: TRBJ2-7; clone_size: few; cdr3_aa: CSASPLGRRNEQYF; cdr3_nt: TGCAGTGCTTCACCCCTCGGACGGCGAAACGAGCAGTACTTC
d_call: NA; v_call: TRBV5-1; j_call: TRBJ1-4; clone_size: few; cdr3_aa: CASSLGSTNEKLFF; cdr3_nt: TGCGCCAGCAGCTTGGGGTCAACTAATGAAAAACTGTTTTTT
d_call: NA; v_call: TRBV12-3/TRBV12-4; j_call: TRBJ2-4; clone_size: NA; cdr3_aa: CASSLFPLAKNIQYF; cdr3_nt: TGTGCCAGCAGTTTATTTCCTTTAGCCAAAAACATTCAGTACTTC
d_call: TRBD2; v_call: TRBV4-2; j_call: TRBJ2-3; clone_size: NA; cdr3_aa: CASSRSRGGLADTQYF; cdr3_nt: TGTGCCAGCAGTCGTTCGCGGGGGGGCCTTGCAGATACGCAGTATTTT
d_call: NA; v_call: TRBV5-1; j_call: TRBJ2-7; clone_size: NA; cdr3_aa: CASSLMPEYEQYF; cdr3_nt: TGCGCCAGCAGCTTAATGCCTGAGTACGAGCAGTACTTC
d_call: NA; v_call: TRBV10-3; j_call: TRBJ2-3; clone_size: NA; cdr3_aa: CAISEDGPTGTDTQYF; cdr3_nt: TGTGCCATCAGTGAGGATGGCCCAACGGGCACAGATACGCAGTATTTT
d_call: NA; v_call: TRBV6-5; j_call: TRBJ2-5; clone_size: NA; cdr3_aa: CASSYSKRRETQYF; cdr3_nt: TGTGCCAGCAGTTACTCGAAAAGGAGGGAGACCCAGTACTTC